These T cell receptor beta chains were read from a single sample in a study of cytomegalovirus exposure and HLA in healthy donors. Using immunoSEQ multiplex PCR, the repertoire was profiled, and TCRdb retains in-frame clones only, with some absent. The sample gives more than 85,000 clones, roughly 89% of which show up once; 1.5% to 2% is in the top ten. The sequenced sample was PBMCs. All receptors come from a woman between 18 and 29 years old in good health and CMV-seronegative. The CDR3 runs from the conserved cysteine through the conserved F or W. The D gene is left open where the match is weak. Expanded clones are given a class, and other clones once, few, many or no size at all.

15,-,TRBV28,TRBJ1-5,-,TGTGCCAGCATTTGGTCGGGGGGCGCGGAACAGCCCCAGCATTTT,CASIWSGGAEQPQHF
15,-,TRBV6-5,TRBJ1-5,-,TGTGCCAGCAGGACAGAAGTTACTAGCAATCAGCCCCAGCATTTT,CASRTEVTSNQPQHF
16,-,TRBV9,TRBJ2-5,TRBD2,TGTGCCAGCAGCGTAGGTTCTAGCGGGGGGGAAGAGACCCAGTACTTC,CASSVGSSGGEETQYF
15,-,TRBV28,TRBJ1-6,-,TGTGCCAGCAGGGCAGGTTGGGAGCAAAATTCACCCCTCCACTTT,CASRAGWEQNSPLHF
14,-,TRBV18,TRBJ2-3,TRBD2,TGTGCCAGCTCACTAGCGGGAGGGACAGATACGCAGTATTTT,CASSLAGGTDTQYF
14,-,TRBV13,TRBJ1-2,-,TGTGCCAGCAGCCTCGATCAGGGTTCTCGGGGCTACACCTTC,CASSLDQGSRGYTF
14,once,TRBV27,TRBJ2-7,-,TGTGCCAGCAAGGGATTAGCGAACTCCTACGAGCAGTACTTC,CASKGLANSYEQYF
14,-,TRBV5-1,TRBJ2-3,-,TGCGCCAGCAGCCCCGGACAGACCACAGATACGCAGTATTTT,CASSPGQTTDTQYF
14,-,TRBV6-1,TRBJ2-3,-,TGTGCCAGCAGTGAAGATTTATCGGGGGATACGCAGTATTTT,CASSEDLSGDTQYF
15,once,TRBV2,TRBJ2-3,TRBD1,TGTGCCAGTGATCGGGACAGGGGATACACAGATACGCAGTATTTT,CASDRDRGYTDTQYF
14,-,TRBV2,TRBJ2-7,TRBD1,TGTGCCAGCAGTGGTTGGACAGGGGGCTACGAGCAGTACTTC,CASSGWTGGYEQYF
14,-,TRBV7-2,TRBJ2-3,TRBD2,TGTGCCAGCAGCTTTCCTAGCGGGAGGGATACGCAGTATTTT,CASSFPSGRDTQYF
16,-,TRBV27,TRBJ1-1,-,TGTGCCAGCAGTTCTCTCCAGGGTAAGGGGGACACTGAAGCTTTCTTT,CASSSLQGKGDTEAFF
12,-,TRBV2,TRBJ2-7,-,TGTGCCAGCAGCGTACATTCGTACGAGCAGTACTTC,CASSVHSYEQYF
15,-,TRBV2,TRBJ1-4,-,TGTGCCAGCAGTGTGACAGCAAATAGTAATGAAAAACTGTTTTTT,CASSVTANSNEKLFF
14,-,TRBV5-1,TRBJ2-7,TRBD1,TGCGCCAGCAGCTTTGGGACAGTGGGGCGAGAGCAGTACTTC,CASSFGTVGREQYF
15,-,TRBV6-5,TRBJ1-2,-,TGTGCCAGCAGTTACCAAGCAGGGTTTTTGAAAGGCTACACCTTC,CASSYQAGFLKGYTF
13,-,TRBV19,TRBJ2-3,-,TGTGCCAGTAGTATACAGGGGCCGTATACGCAGTATTTT,CASSIQGPYTQYF
11,-,TRBV6-5,TRBJ1-3,-,TGTGTCAGCTACTCTGGAAACACCATATATTTT,CVSYSGNTIYF
17,-,TRBV11-2,TRBJ1-1,TRBD1,TGTGCCAGCAGCCTTTCTTGGACAGGGGATGATCACACTGAAGCTTTCTTT,CASSLSWTGDDHTEAFF
13,-,TRBV30,TRBJ2-7,TRBD1,TGTGCCTGGAATCGGGGACAGTACTACGAGCAGTACTTC,CAWNRGQYYEQYF
15,-,TRBV14,TRBJ2-3,-,TGTGCCAGCAGCTCAGACAGGCTGGGAACAGATACGCAGTATTTT,CASSSDRLGTDTQYF
11,-,TRBV7-2,TRBJ2-1,-,TGTGCCAGCAGGGGAGCATACGAGCAGTTCTTC,CASRGAYEQFF
15,-,TRBV7-2,TRBJ1-6,TRBD1,TGTGCCAGCAGCAGCTTCGGGACAGGCAATTCACCCCTCCACTTT,CASSSFGTGNSPLHF
13,-,TRBV19,TRBJ2-7,TRBD1,TGTGCCAGTAGTATATTGTCAGGGGGACAGCAGTACTTC,CASSILSGGQQYF
14,once,TRBV6-5,TRBJ1-2,TRBD1,TGTGCCAGCAGCAACAGGGGGCCAGGATATGGCTACACCTTC,CASSNRGPGYGYTF
13,-,TRBV10-3,TRBJ2-1,-,TGTGCCATCAGTGAGCCGTGGAGCGATGAGCAGTTCTTC,CAISEPWSDEQFF
12,-,TRBV25-1,TRBJ2-7,-,TGTGCCAGCAGTGCCGGGATCTACGAGCAGTACTTC,CASSAGIYEQYF
17,-,TRBV27,TRBJ2-2,-,TGTGCCAGCAGTCGCTCTCCCGATATTTACTCCACCGGGGAGCTGTTTTTT,CASSRSPDIYSTGELFF
14,-,TRBV6-1,TRBJ2-3,-,TGTGCCAGCAGTGAGGGGGGAAGGGCAGATACGCAGTATTTT,CASSEGGRADTQYF
16,-,TRBV5-4,TRBJ2-5,TRBD1,TGTGCCAGCAGCTGGGAGCGTTTCGGACAGGGGGAGACCCAGTACTTC,CASSWERFGQGETQYF
13,-,TRBV28,TRBJ1-6,-,TGTGCCAGCGAGAGACAGAGAAATTCACCCCTCCACTTT,CASERQRNSPLHF
14,-,TRBV27,TRBJ1-4,-,TGTGCCAGCAGTTTAACAGGGTTGAATGAAAAACTGTTTTTT,CASSLTGLNEKLFF
15,-,TRBV4-3,TRBJ1-1,-,TGCGCCAGCAGCCAAGGTGTGGAGGGGAACACTGAAGCTTTCTTT,CASSQGVEGNTEAFF
15,-,TRBV18,TRBJ1-4,-,TGTGCCAGCTCACCACCGGGAGTCCCTAATGAAAAACTGTTTTTT,CASSPPGVPNEKLFF
15,-,TRBV7-8,TRBJ2-5,TRBD2,TGTGCCAGCAGCTTAGGGCTAGCGGAGGGGTGGACCCAGTACTTC,CASSLGLAEGWTQYF
12,once,TRBV7-2,TRBJ1-2,-,TGTGCCAGCAGCATCCAGGACTATGGCTACACCTTC,CASSIQDYGYTF
15,-,TRBV9,TRBJ1-1,TRBD1,TGTGCCAGCAGCGCAGGGGGCGCCCCGATATCTGAAGCTTTCTTT,CASSAGGAPISEAFF
13,-,TRBV19,TRBJ2-1,TRBD1,TGTGCCAGTAGTTGGACAGGGGAATTTGAGCAGTTCTTC,CASSWTGEFEQFF
12,-,TRBV27,TRBJ2-4,-,TGTGCCAGCAGTCAGGGGAACAACATTCAGTACTTC,CASSQGNNIQYF
13,-,TRBV25-1,TRBJ1-5,-,TGTGCCAGCCTGGGGGGATTCAATCAGCCCCAGCATTTT,CASLGGFNQPQHF
13,few,TRBV11-1,TRBJ1-2,-,TGTGCCAGCAGCTTAGGGACAGAACGCGGCTACACCTTC,CASSLGTERGYTF
14,-,TRBV27,TRBJ2-2,-,TGTGCCAGCAGTTTTACTAGTGTTACCGGGGAGCTGTTTTTT,CASSFTSVTGELFF
13,-,TRBV18,TRBJ1-2,-,TGTGCCAGCTCGGGCGCGGACTATAGGGGCTACACCTTC,CASSGADYRGYTF
9,-,TRBV6-5,TRBJ1-4,-,TGTGCCAGCAGTGAGGACAGGTTTTTT,CASSEDRFF
13,-,TRBV28,TRBJ2-7,TRBD2,TGTGCCTTTAAGCGGGAGGGCCCCTACGAGCAGTACTTC,CAFKREGPYEQYF
14,-,TRBV4-1,TRBJ2-5,-,TGCGCCAGCAGCCAAGAAGGAGGGGAAGAGACCCAGTACTTC,CASSQEGGEETQYF
13,-,TRBV14,TRBJ2-5,TRBD1,TGTGCCAGTCGGACAGGGGGGCAAGAGACCCAGTACTTC,CASRTGGQETQYF
13,-,TRBV11-3,TRBJ2-7,TRBD1,TGTGCCAGCAGCTCGGGACAGGGTAACGAGCAGTACTTC,CASSSGQGNEQYF
14,-,TRBV14,TRBJ2-7,-,TGTGCCAGCAGCCAAGCAGGGTTCCTAGGAGAGCAGTACTTC,CASSQAGFLGEQYF
14,-,TRBV7-8,TRBJ1-1,-,TGTGCCAGCATCCTCGGGAACGCGAACACTGAAGCTTTCTTT,CASILGNANTEAFF
15,-,TRBV28,TRBJ2-1,-,TGTGCCAGCAGACCACTCGCTAGGAACGACAATGAGCAGTTCTTC,CASRPLARNDNEQFF